This TCR beta chain was sequenced in a study of lymphopenia after photon versus proton radiotherapy. The V gene end was trimmed by 7 bases and the J gene end by 5 bases; junction bases not matched to a gene: 13. This CDR3 comprises 16 residues. CDR1 is MNHNY, CDR2 SVGAGI, per germline (reference sequence). Of note for this clone: What it recognizes is unknown.

Produced via immunoSEQ multiplex PCR; TCRdb's table is partial and in-frame only. The sample yields approximately 50,000 clones, 83% seen once. Study-level results: A bigger post-nadir fall in TCR diversity correlated inversely with survival time in deceased patients. Better survival with proton therapy was suggested as possible, not demonstrated. Post-nadir diversity loss with photons came from oligoclonal expansion, particularly CD8+ Temra cells. Under photons, naive T cells and diversity fell while effector/memory populations rose.

The V call is TRBV6-6, the J call TRBJ2-5, with 10 nucleotides matching TRBD2. This sequence was found in a man aged 50-60 years with gastric cancer. This specimen was peripheral blood, taken from a patient treated with photon-based radiotherapy. This CDR3 reads CASNRAGGPDGETQYF. The CDR3 nucleotides are TGTGCCAGCAACCGAGCGGGAGGGCCGGATGGGGAGACCCAGTACTTC.